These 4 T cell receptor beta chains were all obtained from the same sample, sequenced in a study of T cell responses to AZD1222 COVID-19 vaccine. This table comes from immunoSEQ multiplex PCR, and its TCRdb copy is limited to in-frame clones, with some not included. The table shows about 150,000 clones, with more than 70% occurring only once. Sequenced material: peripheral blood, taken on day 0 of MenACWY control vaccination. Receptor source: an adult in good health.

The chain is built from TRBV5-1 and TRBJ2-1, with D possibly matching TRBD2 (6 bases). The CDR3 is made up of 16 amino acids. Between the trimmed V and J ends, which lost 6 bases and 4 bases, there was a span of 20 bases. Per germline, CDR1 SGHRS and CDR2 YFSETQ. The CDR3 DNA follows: TGCGCCAGCACCTCCGGGGGTAGCGGATATTACAATGAGCAGTTCTTC. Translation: CASTSGGSGYYNEQFF.

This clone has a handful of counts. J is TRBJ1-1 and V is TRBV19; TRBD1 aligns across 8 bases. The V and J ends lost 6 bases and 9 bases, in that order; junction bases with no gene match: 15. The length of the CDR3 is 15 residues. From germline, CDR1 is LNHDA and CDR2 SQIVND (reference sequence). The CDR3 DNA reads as TGTGCCAGTAGCAACCCGGCAGGGGGCTTGCAGAAAGCTTTCTTT. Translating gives CASSNPAGGLQKAFF. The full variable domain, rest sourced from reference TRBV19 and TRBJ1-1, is DGGITQSPKYLFRKEGQNVTLSCEQNLNHDAMYWYRQDPGQGLRLIYYSQIVNDFQKGDIAEGYSVSREKKESFPLTVTSAQKNPTAFYLCASSNPAGGLQKAFFGQGTRLTVV.

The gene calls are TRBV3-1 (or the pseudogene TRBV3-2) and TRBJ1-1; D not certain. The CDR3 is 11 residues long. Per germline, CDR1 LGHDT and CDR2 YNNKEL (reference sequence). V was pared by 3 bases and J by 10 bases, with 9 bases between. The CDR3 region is CASSQTDRAFF. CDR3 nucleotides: TGTGCCAGCAGCCAGACGGATCGAGCTTTCTTT.

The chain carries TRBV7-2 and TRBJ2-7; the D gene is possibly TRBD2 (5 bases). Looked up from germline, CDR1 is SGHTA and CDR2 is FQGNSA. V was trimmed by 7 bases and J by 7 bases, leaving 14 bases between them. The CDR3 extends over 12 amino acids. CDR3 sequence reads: CASTANSGEQYF. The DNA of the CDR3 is TGTGCCAGCACCGCGAATTCGGGGGAGCAGTACTTC.